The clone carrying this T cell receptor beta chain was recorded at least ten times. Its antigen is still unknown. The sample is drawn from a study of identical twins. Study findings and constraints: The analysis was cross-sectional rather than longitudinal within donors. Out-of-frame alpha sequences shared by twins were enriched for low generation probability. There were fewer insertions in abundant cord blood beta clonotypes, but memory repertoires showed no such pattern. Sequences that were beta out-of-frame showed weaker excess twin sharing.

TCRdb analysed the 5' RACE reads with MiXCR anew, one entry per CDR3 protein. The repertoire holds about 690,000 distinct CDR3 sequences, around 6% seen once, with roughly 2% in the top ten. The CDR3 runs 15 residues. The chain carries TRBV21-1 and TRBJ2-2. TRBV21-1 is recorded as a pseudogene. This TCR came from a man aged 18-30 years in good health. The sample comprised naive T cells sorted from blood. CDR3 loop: CASSKIRPWPGELFF. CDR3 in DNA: TGTGCCAGCAGCAAAATTCGTCCTTGGCCCGGGGAGCTGTTTTTT.